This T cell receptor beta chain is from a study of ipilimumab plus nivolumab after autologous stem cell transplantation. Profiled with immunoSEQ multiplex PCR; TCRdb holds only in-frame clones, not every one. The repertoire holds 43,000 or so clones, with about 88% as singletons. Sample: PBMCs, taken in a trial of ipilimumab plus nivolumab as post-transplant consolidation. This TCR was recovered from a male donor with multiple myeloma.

CDR3 coding DNA: TGTGCCAGCAGCAAAACGGGGCGCGGGGACTATGGCTACACCTTC. This sequence encodes CASSKTGRGDYGYTF. The J gene is TRBJ1-2, the V gene TRBV9, with D possibly being TRBD1 (5 bases). There are 15 residues in the CDR3. Trimming removed 4 bases from V and 3 bases from J, with 16 bases in between. The germline CDR1 and CDR2 sequences are SGDLS and YYNGEE.